These 19 T cell receptor beta chains were sequenced from one sample in a study of spatial heterogeneity in lung cancer. MiXCR was run by TCRdb on the 5' RACE reads, yielding one entry per CDR3 protein. The repertoire consists of fewer than 6,500 distinct CDR3 sequences, with about an eighth occurring once and the leading ten covering about 15%. Time point: sample taken at primary tumor resection. Source: lung tissue, taken at surgery. Receptors were obtained from a human donor with early-stage non-small cell lung cancer.

This clonotype has at least ten counts. In a library made to pick up alpha chains, this beta chain is a stray read with a size that means little. The rearrangement joins TRBV12-5 to TRBJ2-3, with TRBD2 identical over 14 bases. This CDR3 is 15 amino acids long. Germline V CDR1 and CDR2: LGHNT, FRNRAP. Trimming removed 5 bases from V and 5 bases from J; junction bases left unmatched: 3. CDR3 residues: CASGGTSGRIDTQYF. CDR3 DNA sequence: TGTGCTAGTGGTGGGACTAGCGGGAGAATAGATACGCAGTATTTT.

This clonotype is categorized as medium-sized (0.01 to 0.1%). Within a library made for alpha chains, this beta chain is off target, and its count is uninformative. The chain couples TRBV20-1 to TRBJ1-1; D not certain. CDR1 DFQATT and CDR2 SNEGSKA come from the germline V gene (reference sequence). V lost 6 bases and J 8 bases, leaving 16 bases between the germline ends. The CDR3 extends over 12 amino acids. The CDR3 coding sequence is TGCAGTGCGATCTCAAGAAGCGGCGAAGCTTTCTTT. Translating it yields CSAISRSGEAFF.

This clonotype is classed as medium-sized. The size of this beta chain means little, since it is a stray read in a library made for alpha chains. This chain joins TRBV30 and TRBJ2-1; D gene uncertain. Germline CDR1 and CDR2: GTSNPN and SVGIG (reference sequence). The CDR3 contains 13 residues. Trimming removed 6 bases from V and 2 bases from J, with 11 bases in between. Here the CDR3 reads CACQRIPYNEQFF. The CDR3 nucleotides read TGTGCCTGCCAAAGGATCCCCTACAATGAGCAGTTCTTC.

There are many counts of this clonotype. With the library built for alpha chains, this beta chain is off target and its frequency is not meaningful. The chain joins TRBV5-1 to TRBJ2-3; 11 bases map to TRBD2. Germline lookup yields CDR1 SGHRS and CDR2 YFSETQ. The junction had 17 bases not matched to a gene; V was cut back by 5 bases and J by 6 bases. CDR3 length: 18 residues. The CDR3 DNA follows: TGCGCCAGCAGTACAACTAGCGGGAGTGGTCTCCCTGGGGATACGCAGTATTTT. Translated: CASSTTSGSGLPGDTQYF.

This clonotype was counted ten times or more. The library was built for alpha chains, so this beta chain is an off-target read and its size means little. V gene TRBV10-3 combines with J gene TRBJ1-2, with D hard to call. CDR3 length equals 14 residues. With 10 bases removed from V and 0 bases from J, the gap between germline ends came to 15 bases. The germline V gene encodes CDR1 ENHRY and CDR2 SYGVKD. The CDR3 sequence is CATSRGITNYGYTF. In DNA, the CDR3 is TGTGCCACATCACGAGGGATTACTAACTATGGCTACACCTTC.

As to this clonotype: A library made for alpha chains picked up this beta chain off target, so its size means little. This chain joins TRBV12-3 or TRBV12-4 and TRBJ1-2; D uncertain. This CDR3 spans 15 amino acids. Trimming took 6 bases from V and 7 from J, leaving 21 bases between them. The CDR3 DNA follows: TGTGCCAGCAGCCAGATACTAAACGGGTTTGGTGGCTACACCTTC. It encodes CASSQILNGFGGYTF.

On this clonotype itself: The library was built for alpha chains, so this beta chain is an off-target read and its size means little. This chain links TRBV19 with TRBJ2-7; possible D gene TRBD1, 6 bases. V lost 5 bases, J lost 5 bases, and 10 bases lay in between. CDR1 is LNHDA, CDR2 SQIVND, per germline (reference sequence). The CDR3 spans 12 residues. As DNA, the CDR3 is TGTGCCAGTAGTGCCTACAGGGACGAGCAGTACTTC. Amino acids: CASSAYRDEQYF. The variable domain in full, completed from reference TRBV19 and TRBJ2-7, reads DGGITQSPKYLFRKEGQNVTLSCEQNLNHDAMYWYRQDPGQGLRLIYYSQIVNDFQKGDIAEGYSVSREKKESFPLTVTSAQKNPTAFYLCASSAYRDEQYFGPGTRLTVT.

At least ten counts were recorded for this clonotype. Because this beta chain is a stray read in a library intended to capture alpha chains, its abundance should not be given much weight. J is TRBJ2-7 and V is TRBV2; no clear D gene. The CDR3 runs 13 residues. Germline CDR1 is SNHLY and CDR2 is FYNNEI. V was trimmed by 6 bases and J by 2 bases, leaving 11 bases between them. The CDR3 DNA sequence: TGTGCCAGCAGCCCACCGGGTCCCTACGAGCAGTACTTC. Amino acid sequence: CASSPPGPYEQYF.

Relative to its sample, this clonotype is medium-sized (0.01 to 0.1%). As an off-target read in a library built for alpha chains, this beta chain has a frequency of little significance. This chain joins TRBV2 and TRBJ1-5; D unresolved. CDR1 is SNHLY and CDR2 is FYNNEI in the germline V gene. The CDR3 length is 13 residues. V dropped 5 bases and J dropped 4 bases, with 9 bases sitting between them. The CDR3 bases are TGTGCCAGCAGTTTGGACGGGAATCAGCCCCAGCATTTT. Its translation is CASSLDGNQPQHF.

This clonotype was observed at least ten times. A library made for alpha chains picked up this beta chain off target, so its size means little. The chain employs TRBV20-1 and TRBJ2-7; TRBD2 matches at 9 bases. There are 14 residues in the CDR3. Germline V gives CDR1 DFQATT, CDR2 SNEGSKA (reference sequence). Losses at the gene ends were 3 bases for V and 7 bases for J; bases not matched to a gene: 10. CDR3 sequence: CSASFAGGPGEQYF. The DNA of the CDR3 is TGCAGTGCTAGTTTTGCGGGAGGGCCAGGGGAGCAGTACTTC.

This clonotype was observed a handful of times. The library was built for alpha chains, so this beta chain is an off-target read and its size means little. The V gene is TRBV4-2, the J gene TRBJ1-6; no firm D call. This CDR3 is 14 amino acids long. Germline loops: CDR1 LGHNA, CDR2 YNFKEQ. V lost 0 bases to trimming and J lost 12 bases, with 12 bases between them. CDR3 sequence: CASSQDLKGRPLHF. The DNA for the CDR3 is TGTGCCAGCAGCCAAGATCTAAAAGGCCGACCCCTCCACTTT.

This clonotype was observed many times. For a library built for alpha chains, this beta chain is a stray read; little rests on its size. As DNA, the CDR3 is TGTGCCAGCACCCCATCAGGGGATGTCTGGATTACGCAGTATTTT. Its protein product is CASTPSGDVWITQYF. The chain recombines TRBV7-8 with TRBJ2-3; possible D gene TRBD1, 6 bases. The CDR3 consists of 15 residues. Germline V gene data show CDR1 as SGHVS and CDR2 as FQNEAQ. Trimming took off 7 bases at V and 8 bases at J, with 22 bases between the two ends.

This clonotype was found many times. This beta chain is off target for a library built for alpha chains, so its abundance means little. The chain recombines TRBV19 with TRBJ2-4; 7 bases are shared with TRBD2. Germline lookup yields CDR1 LNHDA and CDR2 SQIVND (reference sequence). The CDR3 totals 16 residues. J lost 5 bases, V lost 5 bases, and 12 bases had no gene match. This CDR3 is CASSPSGPGRENIQYF. In nucleotides, the CDR3 is TGTGCCAGTAGTCCTAGCGGTCCAGGAAGGGAAAACATTCAGTACTTC.

By frequency in the sample, this clonotype is medium-sized. A library made for alpha chains picked up this beta chain off target, so its size means little. The V gene is TRBV29-1, the J gene TRBJ1-4; weak D call: TRBD1 (6 bases). Germline V gene lookup returns CDR1 SQVTM and CDR2 ANQGSEA. The V end lost 7 bases, the J end lost 1 base, and 10 bases lay between the germline ends. The CDR3 has 13 amino acids. The CDR3 sequence is CSGVDRTNEKLFF. CDR3 sequence (DNA): TGCAGCGGGGTGGACAGAACTAATGAAAAACTGTTTTTT. Variable domain in full (rest from reference TRBV29-1 and TRBJ1-4): SAVISQKPSRDICQRGTSLTIQCQVDSQVTMMFWYRQQPGQSLTLIATANQGSEATYESGFVIDKFPISRPNLTFSTLTVSNMSPEDSSIYLCSGVDRTNEKLFFGSGTQLSVL.

This clonotype is termed medium-sized. This beta chain is a stray read from a library made for alpha chains; its abundance is not meaningful. The V gene is TRBV12-3 or TRBV12-4, the J gene TRBJ1-1; unclear D gene. The CDR3 has 13 residues. V lost 2 bases and J 1 base, leaving 5 bases between the germline ends. CDR3 sequence (DNA): TGTGCCAGCAGTTTATGGGAGAACACTGAAGCTTTCTTT. This translates into CASSLWENTEAFF.

This clonotype was found many times. Within a library made for alpha chains, this beta chain is off target, and its count is uninformative. This chain joins TRBV3-1 and TRBJ2-7; perhaps TRBD2 as D (6 bases). The ends were cut back, 4 bases at V and 3 bases at J, with 19 bases in the middle. CDR1 and CDR2 from the germline V gene are LGHDT and YNNKEL (reference sequence). This CDR3 has 16 residues. DNA for the CDR3: TGTGCCAGCAGCCCTCCTTCTAGCGTGAAAGTCTACGAGCAGTACTTC. Residues: CASSPPSSVKVYEQYF.

This clonotype was counted many times. This beta chain is a stray read from a library made for alpha chains; its abundance is not meaningful. The V gene is TRBV4-1, the J gene TRBJ2-6, with 8 bases lining up with TRBD1. The V segment lost 0 bases and the J segment 2 bases; nucleotides outside the gene matches: 12. Germline lookup yields CDR1 MGHRA and CDR2 YSYEKL. The CDR3 has 20 amino acids. The CDR3 region has the DNA TGCGCCAGCAGCCAAGATCCCCTGCGGACAGGGCACCCTGGGGCCAACGTCCTGACTTTC. It is translated as CASSQDPLRTGHPGANVLTF.

This clonotype is classed as medium-sized. This beta chain is off target for a library built for alpha chains, so its abundance means little. The chain employs TRBV12-3 or TRBV12-4 and TRBJ1-2; the D gene is possibly TRBD1 (5 bases). The CDR3 extends over 14 amino acids. Trimming pared 6 bases from V and 4 bases from J, leaving 15 bases between. The CDR3: CASSLDSTGYGYTF. The CDR3 DNA follows: TGTGCCAGCAGCCTTGACAGCACAGGCTATGGCTACACCTTC.

A remark on this clonotype: Being off target in a library aimed at alpha chains, this beta chain has a size of little meaning. The gene calls are TRBV20-1 and TRBJ2-5, with D unclear. CDR3 length: 11 amino acids. Germline CDR1 DFQATT, CDR2 SNEGSKA (reference sequence). The V end was cut by 3 bases, the J end by 5 bases, with 7 bases between. CDR3 sequence: CSASLGETQYF. The CDR3 region has the DNA TGCAGTGCTAGTTTGGGTGAGACCCAGTACTTC.